These 31 T cell receptor beta chains were sequenced from one sample in a study of cytomegalovirus exposure and HLA in healthy donors. A multiplex PCR was run with 60 Vbeta primers and 13 Jbeta primers. Assay used: immunoSEQ multiplex PCR; TCRdb lists only in-frame clones, some missing. This table holds 150,000 to 200,000 clones, 82% found once. Source material: PBMCs. The receptors here all came from a woman younger than 30 in good health and CMV-seronegative.

The V and J genes are TRBV10-2 and TRBJ2-5; 8 nucleotides match TRBD1. CDR3 length equals 14 residues. CDR1 is WSHSY and CDR2 is SAAADI in the germline V gene. J lost 2 bases, V lost 5 bases, and 4 bases had no gene match. CDR3 bases: TGCGCCAGCAGTAGGACAGGGCGGCAAGAGACCCAGTACTTC. It specifies CASSRTGRQETQYF.

The chain joins TRBV7-5 to TRBJ1-3; the table assigns TRBD1, which was not confirmed against the DNA. TRBV7-5 is annotated as a pseudogene. CDR3 length: 17 residues. Here the CDR3 reads CVRSLPPGQGSGNTIYF. The CDR3 DNA is TGTGTCAGAAGCTTACCGCCAGGGCAGGGCTCTGGAAACACCATATATTTT.

The chain carries TRBV18 and TRBJ2-5, with 7 positions matching TRBD1. The J call may be mistaken, given a closer DNA end match to TRBJ2-7. The CDR3 has 13 amino acids. Germline CDR1 and CDR2: KGHSH and LQKENI. CDR3 in amino acids: CASSPDRAYEQYF. The CDR3 DNA reads as TGTGCCAGCTCACCAGACAGGGCCTACGAGCAGTACTTC.

J is TRBJ2-7 and V is TRBV11-2; a possible D gene is TRBD1 (6 bases). V lost 2 bases, J lost 0 bases, and 17 bases lay in between. The CDR3 extends over 17 amino acids. Per the germline V gene, CDR1 is SGHAT and CDR2 is FQNNGV. In DNA, the CDR3 is TGTGCCAGCAGCTTACCAGAGACAGGTTACCTCTCCTACGAGCAGTACTTC. Translated: CASSLPETGYLSYEQYF.

This clone came up a few times. This chain joins TRBV10-3 and TRBJ1-1, with D unclear. Germline CDR1 reads ENHRY; CDR2 reads SYGVKD. The V and J ends lost 3 bases and 0 bases respectively, with 14 bases between them. The length of the CDR3 is 16 residues. DNA of the CDR3: TGTGCCATCAGTGAATCTGGCACGGGAATGAACACTGAAGCTTTCTTT. Translated, it gives CAISESGTGMNTEAFF.

This chain uses TRBV11-2 with TRBJ2-7; no definite D call. This CDR3 region has 15 residues. CDR1 is SGHAT and CDR2 is FQNNGV in the germline V gene. V shed 5 bases and J shed 0 bases, with 14 bases lying between them. CDR3 in amino acids: CASSHNTWSSYEQYF. The CDR3 DNA reads TGTGCCAGCAGCCACAACACTTGGAGCTCCTACGAGCAGTACTTC.

The chain carries TRBV7-2 and TRBJ2-7; TRBD2 matches 10 bases. Looked up from germline, CDR1 is SGHTA and CDR2 is FQGNSA. V was clipped by 1 base and J by 4 bases; unmatched bases: 10. The CDR3 is 17 residues long. CDR3 DNA sequence: TGTGCCAGCAGCTTAGTTTTTATAGCGGGGGGCGTTTACGAGCAGTACTTC. It yields the protein CASSLVFIAGGVYEQYF.

The J gene is TRBJ1-2, the V gene TRBV5-1; 8 positions match TRBD1. This CDR3 spans 12 amino acids. The V and J ends lost 7 bases and 4 bases, in that order; junction bases with no gene match: 3. Germline CDR1 is SGHRS and CDR2 is YFSETQ. CDR3 protein: CASGTGPYGYTF. The CDR3 DNA reads TGCGCCAGCGGGACAGGCCCCTATGGCTACACCTTC.

V usage is TRBV5-1 and J usage is TRBJ2-3; D gene ambiguous. The CDR3 is made up of 15 amino acids. V dropped 0 bases and J dropped 1 base, with 9 bases sitting between them. Germline V gene data show CDR1 as SGHRS and CDR2 as YFSETQ. In DNA form, the CDR3 reads TGCGCCAGCAGCTTGGTGGCCGCTGGCACAGATACGCAGTATTTT. It yields the protein CASSLVAAGTDTQYF.

V is TRBV7-8 and J is TRBJ2-7; TRBD2 might be the D (7 bases). V shed 5 bases and J shed 6 bases, with 14 bases lying between them. This CDR3 comprises 13 residues. In germline, CDR1 is SGHVS, CDR2 FQNEAQ. CDR3 sequence (DNA): TGTGCCAGCAGCCGGGGGGCCGTGCGCGAGCAGTACTTC. It specifies CASSRGAVREQYF.

This chain joins TRBV5-1 and TRBJ2-5; weak D call: TRBD1 (5 bases). The J call may not be correct, given that the DNA end is closer to TRBJ2-7. Germline CDR1 SGHRS, CDR2 YFSETQ. This CDR3 region has 14 residues. CDR3: CASSPTSDSYEQYF. The CDR3 nucleotides read TGCGCCAGCAGTCCCACAAGCGACAGCTACGAGCAGTACTTC.

V and J are TRBV30 and TRBJ2-1, with 8 nucleotides matching TRBD2. Germline CDR1 reads GTSNPN; CDR2 reads SVGIG (reference sequence). The V and J ends lost 6 bases and 6 bases, in that order; junction bases with no gene match: 10. The CDR3 is 14 residues long. The CDR3 reads CACMSLAGVNEQFF. Written as DNA, the CDR3 is TGTGCCTGCATGAGCCTAGCGGGTGTCAATGAGCAGTTCTTC.

This clone was seen more than once but under ten times. V and J are TRBV28 and TRBJ2-3; D unresolved. This CDR3 is built from 11 residues. Germline lookup yields CDR1 MDHEN and CDR2 SYDVKM. Deletions cut 5 bases from V and 5 bases from J, with 5 bases between. The CDR3 loop reads CASSVQDTQYF. CDR3 in DNA: TGTGCCAGCAGTGTACAAGATACGCAGTATTTT.

V is TRBV18 and J is TRBJ2-1, with 14 bases that match TRBD2. CDR3 length equals 18 residues. From germline, CDR1 is KGHSH and CDR2 LQKENI. V was clipped by 3 bases and J by 7 bases; unmatched bases: 11. The CDR3 DNA follows: TGTGCCAGCTCACCGAATATTAGACTAGCGGGAGGGGAAAATGAGCAGTTCTTC. Its protein product is CASSPNIRLAGGENEQFF.

J is TRBJ2-3 and V is TRBV2; 8 bases agree with TRBD2. The CDR3 consists of 16 residues. Trimming at V came to 6 bases and at J to 6 bases, leaving 14 bases not matched to a gene. The germline CDR1 and CDR2 sequences are SNHLY and FYNNEI. CDR3 sequence reads: CASRPLGGAGEDTQYF. CDR3 DNA sequence: TGTGCCAGCAGACCCCTCGGGGGGGCTGGAGAGGATACGCAGTATTTT.

This clone was found a few times. The chain combines TRBV7-8 with TRBJ2-1; 8 bases align to TRBD2. From germline, CDR1 is SGHVS and CDR2 FQNEAQ. This CDR3 is built from 15 residues. V shed 5 bases and J 4 bases; nucleotides not matched to a gene: 7. The chain's CDR3 is CASSATSGPYNEQFF. For the CDR3, the DNA is TGTGCCAGCAGCGCCACTAGCGGCCCTTACAATGAGCAGTTCTTC. The full variable domain, in which reference TRBV7-8 and TRBJ2-1 provide the parts outside the CDR3, is GAGVSQSPRYKVAKRGQDVALRCDPISGHVSLFWYQQALGQGPEFLTYFQNEAQLDKSGLPSDRFFAERPEGSVSTLKIQRTQQEDSAVYLCASSATSGPYNEQFFGPGTRLTVL.

This chain joins TRBV11-3 and TRBJ2-1; a possible D gene is TRBD2 (6 bases). Germline loops: CDR1 SGHNT, CDR2 YENEEA. CDR3 length equals 13 residues. Deletions cut 2 bases from V and 9 bases from J, with 11 bases between. CDR3 nucleotide sequence: TGTGCCAGCAGCTTAAGGTACGGGGGTGAGCAGTTCTTC. It specifies CASSLRYGGEQFF.

The chain has TRBV11-2 and TRBJ1-2, with a tentative D call TRBD1 (6 bases). Germline CDR1 and CDR2: SGHAT and FQNNGV. V lost 5 bases and J 4 bases, leaving 11 bases between the germline ends. CDR3 length: 13 residues. CDR3 residues: CASSLTGTYGYTF. The CDR3 bases are TGTGCCAGCAGCCTTACAGGGACCTATGGCTACACCTTC.

A few counts support this clone. The chain couples TRBV19 to TRBJ2-7; D unresolved. Between the trimmed V and J ends, which lost 6 bases and 0 bases, there was a span of 6 bases. CDR3 length: 12 amino acids. Germline loops: CDR1 LNHDA, CDR2 SQIVND (reference sequence). CDR3 protein: CASSTSSYEQYF. The CDR3 DNA reads as TGTGCCAGTAGCACGAGCTCCTACGAGCAGTACTTC.

In this sample, this clone turned up a few times. The rearrangement links TRBV6-9 to TRBJ1-5; 7 bases line up with TRBD1. The ends lost 10 bases at V and 0 bases at J; junction bases unmatched: 12. The length of the CDR3 is 16 residues. Germline values: CDR1 MNHGY, CDR2 SVAAGI. DNA of the CDR3: TGTGCCAATACCAGGGGGGAGAACTATAGCAATCAGCCCCAGCATTTT. It codes for CANTRGENYSNQPQHF.

This chain uses TRBV6-5 with TRBJ2-7, with D perhaps matching TRBD1 (6 bases). This CDR3 spans 13 amino acids. Germline V gene data show CDR1 as MNHEY and CDR2 as SVGAGI. V lost 8 bases and J lost 2, with 13 bases in between. CDR3 bases: TGTGCCAGCTCGATGACAGGTACCTACGAGCAGTACTTC. Amino acid sequence: CASSMTGTYEQYF.

This rearrangement joins TRBV11-2 to TRBJ2-1, with TRBD2 matching 12 bases. Looked up from germline, CDR1 is SGHAT and CDR2 is FQNNGV. V shed 3 bases and J 3 bases; nucleotides not matched to a gene: 6. The CDR3 has 17 residues. DNA for the CDR3: TGTGCCAGCAGCTTTACGACTAGCGGGGGCCGCTACAATGAGCAGTTCTTC. It is translated as CASSFTTSGGRYNEQFF. The whole variable domain, remainder taken from reference TRBV11-2 and TRBJ2-1, is EAGVAQSPRYKIIEKRQSVAFWCNPISGHATLYWYQQILGQGPKLLIQFQNNGVVDDSQLPKDRFSAERLKGVDSTLKIQPAKLEDSAVYLCASSFTTSGGRYNEQFFGPGTRLTVL.

This rearrangement joins TRBV7-9 to TRBJ2-1; 12 bases match TRBD2. The CDR3 totals 14 residues. Germline trimming cut 4 bases from V and 9 bases from J; bases unmatched to any gene: 4. Germline CDR1 and CDR2: SEHNR and FQNEAQ (reference sequence). CDR3 residues: CASSSTSGGSEQFF. CDR3 nucleotides: TGTGCCAGCAGCTCGACTAGCGGGGGAAGTGAGCAGTTCTTC.

This chain uses TRBV18 with TRBJ2-3; the match to TRBD2 covers 11 bases. This CDR3 is 16 amino acids long. J gave up 1 base and V 4 bases, and 4 bases lay outside the gene matches. The V gene's germline CDR1 is KGHSH and CDR2 LQKENI. CDR3 residues: CASSLKTSGGTDTQYF. The CDR3 coding sequence is TGTGCCAGCTCACTTAAGACTAGCGGGGGCACAGATACGCAGTATTTT. Variable domain in full (rest from reference TRBV18 and TRBJ2-3): NAGVMQNPRHLVRRRGQEARLRCSPMKGHSHVYWYRQLPEEGLKFMVYLQKENIIDESGMPKERFSAEFPKEGPSILRIQQVVRGDSAAYFCASSLKTSGGTDTQYFGPGTRLTVL.

This clone was seen more than once but under ten times. This chain joins TRBV7-6 and TRBJ2-7, with TRBD1 matching 7 bases. The V gene end was trimmed by 5 bases and the J gene end by 4 bases; junction bases not matched to a gene: 11. This CDR3 has 15 residues. CDR1 is SGHVS, CDR2 FNYEAQ, per germline. CDR3 amino acids: CASSPFGTETYEQYF. The CDR3 coding sequence is TGTGCCAGCAGCCCCTTTGGGACAGAGACTTACGAGCAGTACTTC.

The chain is built from TRBV5-1 and TRBJ2-5; 11 bases align to TRBD2. The J call may be incorrect, as the DNA end agrees better with TRBJ2-7. This CDR3 spans 14 amino acids. Germline values: CDR1 SGHRS, CDR2 YFSETQ. In nucleotides, the CDR3 is TGCGCCAGCAGCCCTATAGCGGGGGGGCCCGAGCAGTACTTC. Translated: CASSPIAGGPEQYF.

V usage is TRBV7-9 and J usage is TRBJ1-6; the D gene is possibly TRBD1 (6 bases). The germline CDR1 and CDR2 sequences are SEHNR and FQNEAQ (reference sequence). The CDR3 length is 15 residues. Trimming removed 7 bases at V and 7 bases at J, with 17 bases between. The CDR3 loop is CASTPTGQGNSPLHF. The CDR3 region has the DNA TGTGCCAGCACCCCCACGGGGCAGGGGAATTCACCCCTCCACTTT.

The J gene is TRBJ1-5, the V gene TRBV19, with TRBD1 matching over 9 bases. CDR1 and CDR2 (germline): LNHDA, SQIVND (reference sequence). The CDR3 is 13 amino acids. Trimming took 3 bases from V and 11 from J; bases not matched to a gene: 5. CDR3 sequence (DNA): TGTGCCAGTAGTATTAACAGGGGGCTTACCCAGCATTTT. Translating gives CASSINRGLTQHF.

The chain recombines TRBV6-6 with TRBJ1-2; possibly TRBD1 for D (5 bases). Trimming took 11 bases from V and 2 from J, leaving 12 bases between them. In germline, CDR1 is MNHNY, CDR2 SVGAGI (reference sequence). This CDR3 comprises 12 residues. This CDR3 reads CASDAGNYGYTF. As DNA, the CDR3 is TGTGCCTCCGACGCAGGGAACTATGGCTACACCTTC.

The chain employs TRBV13 and TRBJ2-1; tentative D call: TRBD2 (5 bases). Germline values: CDR1 PRHDT, CDR2 FYEKMQ (reference sequence). The V end was cut by 4 bases, the J end by 6 bases, with 13 bases between. The CDR3 totals 14 residues. The CDR3 loop is CASSSGSRSNEQFF. Here the CDR3 DNA reads TGTGCCAGCAGCTCGGGGTCCAGGAGCAATGAGCAGTTCTTC.

The V call is TRBV27, the J call TRBJ2-7; D ambiguous. The CDR3 covers 13 residues. CDR1 and CDR2 (germline): MNHEY, SMNVEV (reference sequence). V gave up 4 bases and J gave up 1 base, with 8 bases separating them. DNA for the CDR3: TGTGCCAGCAGTTCGCGCCCTTCCTACGAGCAGTACTTC. This codes for CASSSRPSYEQYF.